These T cell receptor beta chains were read from a single sample in a study of blood T cell repertoires in COVID-19. Data came from immunoSEQ multiplex PCR; TCRdb stores just in-frame clones and leaves some out. Of around 130,000 clones in the sample, 65% to 85% were seen once. Sample: peripheral blood. The receptor source for this set is a woman in her 70s with acute or convalescent COVID-19. Each CDR3 is given with its conserved first and last residue. D genes are given only for firm matches. Rows may omit the clone size; those that give it use once, few, many or a size class.

d_gene,v_gene,abundance,j_gene,CDR3nt,CDR3aa
TRBD1,TRBV18,.,TRBJ1-1,TGTGCCAGCTCACCACCGGGACAGGCGCCTGAAGCTTTCTTT,CASSPPGQAPEAFF
.,TRBV6-2/TRBV6-3,.,TRBJ1-2,TGTGCCAGCAGTTACCGTCAGGGGCTGTATGGCTACACCTTC,CASSYRQGLYGYTF
TRBD2,TRBV3-1/TRBV3-2,.,TRBJ2-5,TGTGCCAGCAGCCAAGGGGGGACTAGCGGGCCAGAGACCCAGTACTTC,CASSQGGTSGPETQYF
.,TRBV29-1,.,TRBJ2-1,TGCAGCGTTGTGGGGCGTAGCTCCTACAATGAGCAGTTCTTC,CSVVGRSSYNEQFF
TRBD2,TRBV24-1,.,TRBJ2-1,TGTGCCACCAGTGAGGCACTAGCGGGGGACAATGAGCAGTTCTTC,CATSEALAGDNEQFF
.,TRBV5-1,.,TRBJ2-1,TGCGCCAGCAGCTTGGGGCAGAACTACAATGAGCAGTTCTTC,CASSLGQNYNEQFF
TRBD1,TRBV5-4,.,TRBJ1-1,TGTGCCAGCGGGACAGAAGAGAACACTGAAGCTTTCTTT,CASGTEENTEAFF
TRBD2,TRBV7-2,.,TRBJ2-4,TGTGCCAGCAGCTTAGGACGACTAGCGGGGGGGCTGTCCAAAAACATTCAGTACTTC,CASSLGRLAGGLSKNIQYF
.,TRBV14,.,TRBJ1-1,TGTGCCAGCAGCCCAAGATTTTACTACACTGAAGCTTTCTTT,CASSPRFYYTEAFF
.,TRBV10-1,.,TRBJ2-2,TGCGCCAGCCCGGTGGGGGGGCCACCATACGGGGAGCTGTTTTTT,CASPVGGPPYGELFF
TRBD1,TRBV5-1,.,TRBJ2-7,TGCGCCAGCAGCGAGACCGGACAGGGATCCTACGAGCAGTACTTC,CASSETGQGSYEQYF
.,TRBV11-3,.,TRBJ1-5,TGTGCCAGCAGCTTAGGGCAGGATCAGCCCCAGCATTTT,CASSLGQDQPQHF
TRBD2,TRBV5-1,.,TRBJ2-1,TGCGCCAGCAGCTCTAGGACTAGCGGGGGGAGTCCAGAGTTCTTC,CASSSRTSGGSPEFF
.,TRBV23-1,few,TRBJ1-2,TGCGCCAGCAGTCAAATACAGTTTGAGCATGGCTACACCTTC,CASSQIQFEHGYTF
TRBD2,TRBV6-4,.,TRBJ2-1,TGTGCCAGCAGTGAGGGAGCGGGGGAGACCAATGAGCAGTTCTTC,CASSEGAGETNEQFF
.,TRBV30,.,TRBJ1-3,TGTGCCTGGAGTCAAGCATTTTCTGGAAACACCATATATTTT,CAWSQAFSGNTIYF
TRBD1,TRBV7-8,.,TRBJ1-5,TGTGCCAGCAGACCGGACAGGGGAGTTGTAAATCAGCCCCAGCATTTT,CASRPDRGVVNQPQHF